Described below is a single T cell receptor beta chain sequence and its context. Its target is unknown. PCR used 60 Vbeta primers and 13 Jbeta primers. The data were produced by immunoSEQ multiplex PCR, yet TCRdb's version contains in-frame clones alone and is incomplete. The sample records approximately 170,000 clones, roughly 72% being singletons. This sample is drawn from a study of cytomegalovirus exposure and HLA in healthy donors. Study-wide results and caveats: Analyses of presence and absence presupposed an approximately uniform sequencing depth across donors.

Germline CDR1 reads SGHNT; CDR2 reads YYREEE (reference sequence). Trimming left V 0 bases short and J 6 bases short, with 7 bases between. The CDR3 has 13 amino acids. Source material: PBMCs. This receptor was taken from a woman aged 40 to 49 in good health and CMV-seronegative. The chain has TRBV5-4 and TRBJ2-1; weak D call: TRBD2 (6 bases). The CDR3, as DNA: TGTGCCAGCAGCTTGGCGGGAGTCAATGAGCAGTTCTTC. Translated, it gives CASSLAGVNEQFF. The full variable domain, its missing parts supplied by reference TRBV5-4 and TRBJ2-1, is ETGVTQSPTHLIKTRGQQVTLRCSSQSGHNTVSWYQQALGQGPQFIFQYYREEENGRGNFPPRFSGLQFPNYSSELNVNALELDDSALYLCASSLAGVNEQFFGPGTRLTVL.